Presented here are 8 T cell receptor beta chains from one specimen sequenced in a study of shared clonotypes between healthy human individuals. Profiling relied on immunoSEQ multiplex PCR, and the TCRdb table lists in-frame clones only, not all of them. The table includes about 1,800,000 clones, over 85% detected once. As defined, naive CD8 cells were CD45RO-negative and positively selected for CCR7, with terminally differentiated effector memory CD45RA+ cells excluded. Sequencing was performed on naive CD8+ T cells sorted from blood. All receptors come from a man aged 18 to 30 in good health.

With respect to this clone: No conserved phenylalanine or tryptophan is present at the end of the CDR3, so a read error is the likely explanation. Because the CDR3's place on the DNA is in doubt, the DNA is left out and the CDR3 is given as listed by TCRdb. This CDR3 reads CASSFGGL. The chain links TRBV5-1 to TRBJ1-2. From its first to its last residue, the CDR3 has 8 amino acids. Germline V lookup: CDR1 SGHRS, CDR2 YFSETQ.

CDR3 protein: CASSLATGGFYEQYF. The CDR3 nucleotides read TGTGCCAGCAGCTTAGCGACAGGGGGCTTTTACGAGCAGTACTTC. This chain joins TRBV7-2 and TRBJ2-7; 10 nucleotides match TRBD1. Trimming removed 0 bases from V and 4 bases from J; junction bases left unmatched: 3. CDR3 length equals 15 residues. Germline assignment: CDR1 SGHTA and CDR2 FQGNSA.

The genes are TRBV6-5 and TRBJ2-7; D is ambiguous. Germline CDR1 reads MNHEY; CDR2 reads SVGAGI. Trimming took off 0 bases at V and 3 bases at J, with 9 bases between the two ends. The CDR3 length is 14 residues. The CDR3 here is CASSYSWPDYEQYF. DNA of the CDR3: TGTGCCAGCAGTTACTCGTGGCCGGACTACGAGCAGTACTTC.

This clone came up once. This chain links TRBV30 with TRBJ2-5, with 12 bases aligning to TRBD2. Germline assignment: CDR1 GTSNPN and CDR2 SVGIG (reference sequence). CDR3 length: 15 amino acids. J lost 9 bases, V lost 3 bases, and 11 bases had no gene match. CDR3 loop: CAWSRTSGALGAQYF. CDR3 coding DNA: TGTGCCTGGAGCCGGACTAGCGGGGCCCTAGGGGCCCAGTACTTC. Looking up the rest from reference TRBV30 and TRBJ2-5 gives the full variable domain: SQTIHQWPATLVQPVGSPLSLECTVEGTSNPNLYWYRQAAGRGLQLLFYSVGIGQISSEVPQNLSASRPQDRQFILSSKKLLLSDSGFYLCAWSRTSGALGAQYFGPGTRLLVL.

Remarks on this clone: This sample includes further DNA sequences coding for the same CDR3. The chain's CDR3 is CASSPSGEQYF. The CDR3 DNA is TGTGCCAGCAGCCCGTCCGGGGAGCAGTACTTC. The chain employs TRBV11-2 and TRBJ2-7, with D unclear. The V end was cut by 5 bases, the J end by 7 bases, with 9 bases between. Germline CDR1 is SGHAT and CDR2 is FQNNGV. This CDR3 is 11 amino acids long.

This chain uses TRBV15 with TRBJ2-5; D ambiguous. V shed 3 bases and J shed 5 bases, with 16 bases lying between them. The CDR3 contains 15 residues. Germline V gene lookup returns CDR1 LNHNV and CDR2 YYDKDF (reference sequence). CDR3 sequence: CATSSIEVLSETQYF. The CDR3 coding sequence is TGTGCCACCAGCAGCATAGAAGTCTTGTCGGAGACCCAGTACTTC.

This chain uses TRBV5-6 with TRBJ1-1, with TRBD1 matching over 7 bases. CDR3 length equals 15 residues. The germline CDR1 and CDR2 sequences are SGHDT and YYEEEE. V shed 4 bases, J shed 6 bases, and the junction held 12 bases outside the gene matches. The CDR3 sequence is CASSGSGTDVPEAFF. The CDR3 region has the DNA TGTGCCAGCAGCGGCTCCGGGACAGATGTGCCTGAAGCTTTCTTT.

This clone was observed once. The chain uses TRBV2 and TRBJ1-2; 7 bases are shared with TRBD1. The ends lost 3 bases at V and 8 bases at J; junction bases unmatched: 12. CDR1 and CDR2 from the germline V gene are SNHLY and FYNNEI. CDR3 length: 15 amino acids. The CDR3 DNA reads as TGTGCCAGCAGTGATCTTATACAGGGGCATCAGGGCTACACCTTC. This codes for CASSDLIQGHQGYTF.